The entry that follows covers one TCR beta chain sequence. Antigen specificity is unknown. This sample was included in a study of OX40 agonist ivuxolimab in advanced cancers. Study observations and caveats: Low normalized T-cell clonal expansion also characterized some of the nonresponders. There were, on average, more expanded clones in CD8+ T cells than in CD4+.

Only in-frame clones appear in the TCRdb table, and some are missing; sequencing was by immunoSEQ multiplex PCR. The table lists about 15,000 clones, around 80% of them singletons. Source: CD4+ or CD8+ T cells sorted from blood, taken in a trial of the OX40 agonist ivuxolimab. The origin of this receptor is an adult with an advanced solid tumor such as melanoma, head and neck, liver or kidney cancer.

The CDR3 is CASSGTSEQFF. In DNA, the CDR3 is TGTGCCAGCAGCGGAACAAGTGAGCAGTTCTTC. The chain is built from TRBV9 and TRBJ2-1; D is uncertain. Germline lookup yields CDR1 SGDLS and CDR2 YYNGEE. The CDR3 loop spans 11 amino acids. V was pared by 3 bases and J by 9 bases, with 7 bases between.